These 20 T cell receptor beta chains were all obtained from the same sample, sequenced in a study of T cell responses to AZD1222 COVID-19 vaccine. Assay used: immunoSEQ multiplex PCR; TCRdb lists only in-frame clones, some missing. Of about 120,000 clones detected, around 82% appear once; the ten largest clones hold around 6.2%. Material: peripheral blood, obtained on day 0 of AZD1222 vaccination. These receptors came from an adult in good health.

V usage is TRBV29-1 and J usage is TRBJ1-1; D is possibly TRBD1 (5 bases). Germline V lookup: CDR1 SQVTM, CDR2 ANQGSEA. The V and J ends lost 7 bases and 1 base respectively, with 10 bases between them. The CDR3 totals 12 residues. The CDR3 DNA is TGCAGCGCAACAGGAGAGAACACTGAAGCTTTCTTT. Translating gives CSATGENTEAFF. Based on the CDR3 plus reference TRBV29-1 and TRBJ1-1, the full variable domain is SAVISQKPSRDICQRGTSLTIQCQVDSQVTMMFWYRQQPGQSLTLIATANQGSEATYESGFVIDKFPISRPNLTFSTLTVSNMSPEDSSIYLCSATGENTEAFFGQGTRLTVV.

V is TRBV5-4 and J is TRBJ1-1; tentative D call: TRBD1 (5 bases). The ends were cut back, 0 bases at V and 1 base at J, with 10 bases in the middle. The germline gives CDR1 SGHNT, CDR2 YYREEE (reference sequence). The CDR3 totals 15 residues. For the CDR3, the DNA is TGTGCCAGCAGCTTGGGTCTAGGGGAGAACACTGAAGCTTTCTTT. This translates into CASSLGLGENTEAFF.

The V and J genes are TRBV7-3 and TRBJ1-2; D is perhaps TRBD1 (5 bases). The V end was cut by 7 bases, the J end by 4 bases, with 25 bases between. The germline gives CDR1 SGHTA, CDR2 FQGTGA. This CDR3 is built from 17 residues. The CDR3 bases are TGTGCCAGCATTAACGGAGGGGCAGGTAGTTCCTCCTATGGCTACACCTTC. This codes for CASINGGAGSSSYGYTF.

V gene TRBV28 combines with J gene TRBJ2-7; 10 nucleotides align to TRBD2. Per germline, CDR1 MDHEN and CDR2 SYDVKM. The ends lost 4 bases at V and 2 bases at J; junction bases unmatched: 20. The CDR3 has 20 amino acids. This CDR3 is CASSSPDGGPTSGSPYEQYF. DNA for the CDR3: TGTGCCAGCAGTTCACCCGACGGAGGCCCGACTAGCGGGTCCCCCTACGAGCAGTACTTC.

The V and J genes are TRBV7-3 and TRBJ1-4; D call uncertain. This CDR3 is built from 12 residues. Trimming cost V 5 bases and J 7 bases, with 8 bases left between them. Germline assignment: CDR1 SGHTA and CDR2 FQGTGA. The CDR3 sequence: CASSPDGEKLFF. In DNA, the CDR3 is TGTGCCAGCAGCCCGGATGGTGAAAAACTGTTTTTT.

The chain uses TRBV4-1 and TRBJ1-2; D not resolved. This CDR3 is 14 amino acids long. Germline-derived CDR1 and CDR2 are MGHRA and YSYEKL. V lost 3 bases and J 2 bases, leaving 10 bases between the germline ends. CDR3 sequence: CASSHPGINYGYTF. The CDR3 nucleotides read TGCGCCAGCAGCCATCCCGGTATAAACTATGGCTACACCTTC.

This rearrangement joins TRBV2 to TRBJ2-5; TRBD1 matches 11 bases. V was clipped by 4 bases and J by 2 bases; unmatched bases: 6. Germline V gene lookup returns CDR1 SNHLY and CDR2 FYNNEI. This CDR3 spans 16 amino acids. CDR3 sequence: CASSGRDRGFQETQYF. CDR3 DNA sequence: TGTGCCAGCAGTGGCCGGGACAGGGGGTTTCAAGAGACCCAGTACTTC.

The chain carries TRBV5-4 and TRBJ2-3; unclear D gene. The CDR3 spans 14 residues. Trimming left V 7 bases short and J 1 base short, with 13 bases between. Germline V gives CDR1 SGHNT, CDR2 YYREEE (reference sequence). The CDR3 protein is CASGPGRRTDTQYF. CDR3 nucleotide sequence: TGTGCCAGCGGCCCCGGACGCCGCACAGATACGCAGTATTTT.

This sequence joins TRBV2 and TRBJ2-1, with unresolved D. Germline V gene data show CDR1 as SNHLY and CDR2 as FYNNEI. The CDR3 consists of 12 residues. Trimming removed 3 bases at V and 7 bases at J, with 7 bases between. CDR3 sequence (DNA): TGTGCCAGCAGTGATGAACTGAATGAGCAGTTCTTC. This translates into CASSDELNEQFF.

The chain uses TRBV7-2 and TRBJ1-5; tentatively, D is TRBD1 (5 bases). The germline V and J ends were trimmed by 4 bases and 7 bases, with 11 bases remaining between them. The CDR3 runs 13 residues. Per the germline V gene, CDR1 is SGHTA and CDR2 is FQGNSA. The CDR3 region is CASSSEGWQPQHF. The CDR3 DNA follows: TGTGCCAGCAGCTCCGAGGGGTGGCAGCCCCAGCATTTT.

This clone was counted between two and nine times. The V and J genes are TRBV2 and TRBJ2-1; no firm D call. Germline lookup yields CDR1 SNHLY and CDR2 FYNNEI. Between the trimmed V and J ends, which lost 8 bases and 8 bases, there was a span of 10 bases. This CDR3 has 11 residues. CDR3 sequence reads: CASSYLDEQFF. For the CDR3, the DNA is TGTGCCAGCTCTTATTTAGATGAGCAGTTCTTC.

The J gene is TRBJ1-1, the V gene TRBV5-5; the D gene is possibly TRBD1 (5 bases). Germline CDR1 SGHKS, CDR2 YYEKEE (reference sequence). The CDR3 has 15 residues. Trimming took 2 bases from V and 0 from J, leaving 11 bases between them. In DNA form, the CDR3 reads TGTGCCAGCAGCTTCCTCGGAGGGGTGAACACTGAAGCTTTCTTT. Its protein product is CASSFLGGVNTEAFF. The full variable domain, completed using reference TRBV5-5 and TRBJ1-1, is DAGVTQSPTHLIKTRGQQVTLRCSPISGHKSVSWYQQVLGQGPQFIFQYYEKEERGRGNFPDRFSARQFPNYSSELNVNALLLGDSALYLCASSFLGGVNTEAFFGQGTRLTVV.

The chain links TRBV2 to TRBJ2-7; a possible D gene is TRBD1 (7 bases). The V and J ends lost 8 bases and 3 bases respectively, with 14 bases between them. Germline V lookup: CDR1 SNHLY, CDR2 FYNNEI. The CDR3 covers 13 residues. In nucleotides, the CDR3 is TGTGCCAGCCAGGGGGGAACTCTCTACGAGCAGTACTTC. Translated, it gives CASQGGTLYEQYF. Combining the CDR3 with reference TRBV2 and TRBJ2-7 gives the whole variable domain EPEVTQTPSHQVTQMGQEVILRCVPISNHLYFYWYRQILGQKVEFLVSFYNNEISEKSEIFDDQFSVERPDGSNFTLKIRSTKLEDSAMYFCASQGGTLYEQYFGPGTRLTVT.

The chain recombines TRBV9 with TRBJ2-3; D possibly matches TRBD1 or TRBD2 (5 bases each). The ends were cut back, 1 base at V and 0 bases at J, with 12 bases in the middle. The CDR3 consists of 16 residues. CDR1 is SGDLS and CDR2 is YYNGEE in the germline V gene. In nucleotides, the CDR3 is TGTGCCAGCAGCGTACGAGAGGGGAGTAGCACAGATACGCAGTATTTT. This encodes CASSVREGSSTDTQYF.

This clone was counted once. The chain combines TRBV10-3 with TRBJ2-2, with D uncertain. This CDR3 spans 14 amino acids. V gave up 8 bases and J gave up 5 bases, with 15 bases separating them. Per germline, CDR1 ENHRY and CDR2 SYGVKD. The CDR3 protein is CAIAIAGRTGELFF. Here the CDR3 DNA reads TGTGCCATCGCGATAGCAGGTCGTACCGGGGAGCTGTTTTTT.

The V and J genes are TRBV28 and TRBJ1-1; D is perhaps TRBD1 (6 bases). CDR1 and CDR2 (germline): MDHEN, SYDVKM. The CDR3 is made up of 14 amino acids. Trimming pared 6 bases from V and 0 bases from J, leaving 11 bases between. CDR3 sequence: CASSPGHLNTEAFF. The CDR3 nucleotides are TGTGCCAGCAGCCCGGGACACCTGAACACTGAAGCTTTCTTT.

This clone was recorded a few times. The rearrangement uses TRBV7-8 and TRBJ2-1; D gene uncertain. Germline-derived CDR1 and CDR2 are SGHVS and FQNEAQ. V was clipped by 5 bases and J by 8 bases, with 10 bases between them. This CDR3 spans 12 amino acids. The CDR3 sequence: CASSPLPHEQFF. For the CDR3, the DNA is TGTGCCAGCAGCCCCCTCCCCCATGAGCAGTTCTTC.

This clone came up once. The chain combines TRBV29-1 with TRBJ1-1; D is undetermined. Germline CDR1 is SQVTM and CDR2 is ANQGSEA. This CDR3 comprises 11 residues. Trimming stripped 3 bases from V and 7 bases from J, with 9 bases between. The CDR3 sequence is CSVEEGSEAFF. CDR3 coding DNA: TGCAGCGTTGAGGAGGGTAGTGAAGCTTTCTTT. Full variable domain (remainder filled in from reference TRBV29-1 and TRBJ1-1): SAVISQKPSRDICQRGTSLTIQCQVDSQVTMMFWYRQQPGQSLTLIATANQGSEATYESGFVIDKFPISRPNLTFSTLTVSNMSPEDSSIYLCSVEEGSEAFFGQGTRLTVV.

The CDR3 protein is CASSLGQGVDTQYF. The DNA of the CDR3 is TGTGCCAGCAGTCTAGGACAGGGAGTCGATACGCAGTATTTT. The chain employs TRBV27 and TRBJ2-3; 8 bases align to TRBD1. J lost 6 bases, V lost 5 bases, and 7 bases had no gene match. CDR1 and CDR2 from the germline V gene are MNHEY and SMNVEV (reference sequence). The CDR3 is 14 amino acids.

V usage is TRBV6-1 and J usage is TRBJ1-5; tentative D call: TRBD1 (6 bases). This CDR3 spans 17 amino acids. Per germline, CDR1 MNHNS and CDR2 SASEGT. The V end lost 3 bases, the J end lost 7 bases, and 22 bases lay between the germline ends. CDR3 protein: CASSEAPGFGRGQPQHF. DNA for the CDR3: TGTGCCAGCAGTGAGGCCCCAGGGTTTGGCAGGGGCCAGCCCCAGCATTTT.